A selection of T cell receptor beta chains follows, all from one sample in a study of OX40 agonist ivuxolimab in advanced cancers. This table comes from immunoSEQ multiplex PCR, and its TCRdb copy is limited to in-frame clones, with some not included. Among under 150,000 clones listed, just over 90% were seen once. This specimen consisted of CD4+ or CD8+ T cells sorted from blood, obtained in a trial of the OX40 agonist ivuxolimab. Every receptor here comes from an adult with an advanced solid tumor such as melanoma, head and neck, liver or kidney cancer. Each CDR3 is given with its conserved first and last residue. D genes are given only for firm matches. Size values are once, few and many counts, or a class for expanded clones, and some rows have none.

d_call j_call clone_size v_call cdr3_nt cdr3_aa
TRBD1 TRBJ1-2 - TRBV6-6 TGTGCCAGCAGCGAAACCGGGACAGGACCTAACTATGGCTACACCTTC CASSETGTGPNYGYTF
TRBD2 TRBJ2-5 once TRBV7-3 TGTGCCAGCAGCTTAGTTGGGGCGGGAGGGCAAGAGACCCAGTACTTC CASSLVGAGGQETQYF
- TRBJ2-3 - TRBV5-4 TGTGCCAGCAGCCTGGGGGGTACAGATACGCAGTATTTT CASSLGGTDTQYF
- TRBJ1-1 - TRBV28 TGTGCCAGCATCCCCAAGATACAGACTGAAGCTTTCTTT CASIPKIQTEAFF
TRBD1 TRBJ1-1 - TRBV9 TGTGCCAGCAGCGTCTTGGGGGCAGGGGGCGATATCGGTAACACTGAAGCTTTCTTT CASSVLGAGGDIGNTEAFF
- TRBJ2-7 - TRBV2 TGTGCCAGCAGTGAAGTCCAGGGCACCTACGAGCAGTACTTC CASSEVQGTYEQYF
TRBD2 TRBJ2-1 - TRBV28 TGTGCCAGCAGCCAGCGGGAGGGCCACAATGAGCAGTTCTTC CASSQREGHNEQFF
TRBD1 TRBJ2-1 - TRBV5-1 TGCGCCAGCAGCTTGAGAAGGGACAGGGGAGGGAATGAGCAGTTCTTC CASSLRRDRGGNEQFF
- TRBJ2-1 - TRBV27 TGTGCCAGCAGTTTTAGGGGGACCTACAATGAGCAGTTCTTC CASSFRGTYNEQFF
TRBD1 TRBJ1-5 - TRBV19 TGTGCCAGCCTTCTGGGACAGGGTTTAGCGGGCAATCAGCCCCAGCATTTT CASLLGQGLAGNQPQHF
- TRBJ1-2 - TRBV12-2 TGTGCAAGTCGCCCGCTGGTAGATGGCTACACCTTC CASRPLVDGYTF
TRBD2 TRBJ2-1 - TRBV7-2 TGTGCCAGCAGCAACCGAGTCGGGACTAGCGGGAGTGGGTATGAGCAGTTCTTC CASSNRVGTSGSGYEQFF
- TRBJ2-1 - TRBV11-3 TGTGCCAGCAGCCTTAGATTCACTAGTGAGCAGTTCTTC CASSLRFTSEQFF
- TRBJ2-7 - TRBV11-3 TGTGCCAGCAGCTCCACTAGCTACGAGCAGTACTTC CASSSTSYEQYF
TRBD1 TRBJ1-2 - TRBV27 TGTGCCAGCAGCTTAACAGGGGGGGGATTTAACTATGGCTACACCTTC CASSLTGGGFNYGYTF
TRBD1 TRBJ2-7 once TRBV7-9 TGTGCCAGCAGCTTAGCCCGACAGGGGGTGGGGGAGCAGTACTTC CASSLARQGVGEQYF
TRBD1 TRBJ1-3 - TRBV18 TGTGCCAGCTCACCCCAGTCCCAGGGGGCTGGAAACACCATATATTTT CASSPQSQGAGNTIYF
- TRBJ1-4 - TRBV29-1 TGCAGCGTTTTGGGGGGTATGGGGGAAAAACTGTTTTTT CSVLGGMGEKLFF
- TRBJ1-2 - TRBV2 TGTGCCAGCTACGACGGGGGCTATGGCTACACCTTC CASYDGGYGYTF
- TRBJ2-7 - TRBV18 TGTGCCAGCTCACCAACAGGACCAGGTACCTACGAGCAGTACTTC CASSPTGPGTYEQYF
- TRBJ2-5 - TRBV5-1 TGCGCCAGCAGCTTGATGGTCGGCCAGGAAACCCAGTACTTC CASSLMVGQETQYF
- TRBJ1-2 - TRBV27 TGTGCCAGCAGTTTATCGGGCCAAGGGCCTAACTATGGCTACACCTTC CASSLSGQGPNYGYTF
- TRBJ2-7 once TRBV6-1 TGTGCCAGCAGGGACAGGGAGGGGGTGAGTAGTGACTTC CASRDREGVSSDF
- TRBJ2-7 - TRBV5-1 TGCGCCAGCAGCTTGACTGGGGGGGGCCAGAACGAGCAGTACTTC CASSLTGGGQNEQYF
- TRBJ1-5 - TRBV14 TGTGCCAGCAGCCAAGACTCCAGGGACGATCAGCCCCAGCATTTT CASSQDSRDDQPQHF
- TRBJ2-3 - TRBV11-3 TGTGCCAGCAGCTTAGATTCGGAGGATACGCAGTATTTT CASSLDSEDTQYF
TRBD1 TRBJ2-7 once TRBV28 TGTGCCAGCAGTGCGGGACAGGGCTACGAGCAGTACTTC CASSAGQGYEQYF
- TRBJ1-1 - TRBV18 TGTGCCAGCTCAAGTCGGGAGAGGGGTACGATGAACACTGAAGCTTTCTTT CASSSRERGTMNTEAFF
- TRBJ2-2 - TRBV5-1 TGCGCCAGCAGCCCCCGGGACATAAAGAACACCGGGGAGCTGTTTTTT CASSPRDIKNTGELFF
TRBD2 TRBJ2-1 - TRBV18 TGTGCCAGCTCTCCGACTAGCGGGGAGGAGGGGCAGTTCTTC CASSPTSGEEGQFF
TRBD2 TRBJ2-7 - TRBV28 TGTGCCAGCACCAGGACTAGCGGGAGGTACCCCTACGAGCAGTACTTC CASTRTSGRYPYEQYF
TRBD1 TRBJ2-5 - TRBV2 TGTGCCAGCAGGTGGGACAGGCAACAAGAGACCCAGTACTTC CASRWDRQQETQYF
- TRBJ2-5 - TRBV10-3 TGTGCCATCAGTGAGTTAGGTCAAGAGACCCAGTACTTC CAISELGQETQYF
TRBD2 TRBJ2-7 - TRBV15 TGTGCCACCAGCGCCCCGGGACTAGCGGGAGCCCCCTACGAGCAGTACTTC CATSAPGLAGAPYEQYF
TRBD2 TRBJ2-7 - TRBV7-6 TGTGCCAGCGGACTAGCGCCTGGGTACGAGCAGTACTTC CASGLAPGYEQYF
- TRBJ1-5 - TRBV27 TGTGCCAGCAGTTCCCCGACCGGCAATCAGCCCCAGCATTTT CASSSPTGNQPQHF
- TRBJ2-1 - TRBV6-6 TGTGCCAGCAGGGCGAGCTCCTACAATGAGCAGTTCTTC CASRASSYNEQFF
TRBD2 TRBJ2-7 - TRBV27 TGTGCCAGCAGTTTAAAGGATCGTGAGCGGGAGGGTTCCTACGAGCAGTACTTC CASSLKDREREGSYEQYF
- TRBJ1-1 - TRBV5-1 TGCGCCAGCAGCTTGGCCATGCTGAACACTGAAGCTTTCTTT CASSLAMLNTEAFF
- TRBJ1-3 - TRBV5-1 TGCGCCAGCAGCTTGGCGGGGTCATACTCTGGAAACACCATATATTTT CASSLAGSYSGNTIYF
TRBD1 TRBJ1-5 - TRBV6-1 TGTGCCAGCAGTGGCCTTTGGACAGGGGAAATAAGCGGCGACAATCAGCCCCAGCATTTT CASSGLWTGEISGDNQPQHF
- TRBJ2-1 - TRBV11-3 TGTGCCAGCAGCCCCGGGACAAGGATCCTCTACAATGAGCAGTTCTTC CASSPGTRILYNEQFF
- TRBJ1-1 - TRBV4-3 TGCGCCAGCGAGACGGACACTGAAGCTTTCTTT CASETDTEAFF
TRBD2 TRBJ2-7 - TRBV10-3 TGTGCCATCAGTGCAGGACTAGCGGGAGGTACCTACGAGCAGTACTTC CAISAGLAGGTYEQYF
- TRBJ2-5 - TRBV9 TGTGCCAGCGGACCCGGGGCTATATCCCAAGAGACCCAGTACTTC CASGPGAISQETQYF
TRBD1 TRBJ2-2 - TRBV5-1 TGCGCCAGCACCCCGACAGGGGGCAACACCGGGGAGCTGTTTTTT CASTPTGGNTGELFF
- TRBJ1-5 - TRBV6-1 TGTGCCAGCACCTACATTACCAATAGCAATCAGCCCCAGCATTTT CASTYITNSNQPQHF
- TRBJ2-5 - TRBV27 TGTGCCAGCAGTTTGGTGGCTAGCGAGCAAGAGACCCAGTACTTC CASSLVASEQETQYF
TRBD2 TRBJ2-1 - TRBV4-2 TGTGCCAGCAGCCAAACGACGGGACTAGCGGGAGTCGGTGAGCAGTTCTTC CASSQTTGLAGVGEQFF
TRBD2 TRBJ2-3 once TRBV4-3 TGCGCCAGCAGCCGCCAAGGACTAGCGGGAGGGTCAGATACGCAGTATTTT CASSRQGLAGGSDTQYF
TRBD2 TRBJ2-7 - TRBV6-5 TGTGCCAGCAGTTACTCGGCGGGGGTATACGAGCAGTACTTC CASSYSAGVYEQYF
- TRBJ1-6 - TRBV9 TGTGCCAGCAGTACCTCGAGGGGCAGCAATTCACCCCTCCACTTT CASSTSRGSNSPLHF
TRBD1 TRBJ1-1 - TRBV15 TGTGCCACCAGCAGAGGGACAGGGAATCTCGGTGAAGCTTTCTTT CATSRGTGNLGEAFF
- TRBJ2-2 - TRBV6-4 TGTGCCAGCAGTGAAGACCCCGCGAACACCGGGGAGCTGTTTTTT CASSEDPANTGELFF
- TRBJ2-7 - TRBV28 TGTGCCAGCACCTCGGGCATGATAACCTACGAGCAGTACTTC CASTSGMITYEQYF